This TCR beta chain was identified during a study of T cells in Graves' hyperthyroidism and ophthalmopathy (dated by TCRdb to the late 2010s). Some background on the complete study: Peripheral blood was collected at initial diagnosis, before any treatment. TCR Vbeta CDR3 sequencing of 120 to 150 peripheral blood samples (under 45 ophthalmopathy, 75 to 85 hyperthyroidism and roughly 17 progressor patients) is reported in the paper. To identify TCR V-J signatures that set the groups apart, the researchers used a discovery cohort of about a hundred patients, made up of 43 with Graves' ophthalmopathy and some 60 with stable Graves' hyperthyroidism. The 90 to 100 discovery patients were randomly split 7:3 into training and test sets. Whether ophthalmopathy could be predicted prospectively was tested in an independent validation cohort made up of 18 hyperthyroidism patients plus 17 patients who later progressed to ophthalmopathy. Once sampling was done, hyperthyroidism patients were given methimazole at a starting dose of 30 mg daily, whereas ophthalmopathy patients were given high-dose intravenous methylprednisolone. In roughly six Graves' hyperthyroidism patients, the study also compared T-cell repertoires from thyroid tissue with T-cell repertoires from blood.

V is pruned by 5 bases and J by 4 bases, leaving 11 bases of the junction without a gene match. CDR1 and CDR2, looked up from the germline V gene (reference sequence), are GTSNPN and SVGIG. Spanning cysteine to phenylalanine, the CDR3 consists of 14 amino acids. The read is trimmed to its CDR3 DNA, 42 bases read in frame from base 1. TCR beta CDR3 regions were amplified from RNA transcripts. The first round of RT-PCR for the TCR CDR3 was performed with the HTBI primer set and the Qiagen OneStep RT-PCR kit. The libraries were constructed in a second round of multiplex PCR and then size-selected and purified. The libraries were sequenced on an Illumina HiSeq2000 using paired-end 100 bp reads. The study's own analysis went as follows. SOAPnuke was used to process the raw data, with reads discarded if the reads contained adapters or uncalled bases, had a mean Phred below 15, or lacked an exact constant-primer or identifier match. High-quality paired reads were merged with COPE v1.2.5, and unique nucleotide sequences were defined as clonotypes. MiTCR v1.1 was used to align clonotypes to the IMGT TRBV, TRBD and TRBJ reference segments. The analysis was restricted to V-J combinations with a frequency above 0.0001, which together covered approximately 99% of the repertoires. The TCS score was defined as F50 (clonal expansion) divided by E x V (chaos), with BLOSUM62-based TCRdist calculated between CDR3 peptides within each V-J. Welch's t-statistics and random forest reduced around 510 V-J features to 13, which were used in a naive Bayes classifier (R e1071). TCRdb reprocessing: public reads trimmed at Q25 with fastp, clones called with MiXCR, in-frame beta chains kept. Entries that share a CDR3 protein sequence are merged under the most common genes and DNA. TCRdb's processing, not the authors', yielded these V and J calls. Recorded for this sample are approximately 410,000 distinct CDR3 sequences; roughly 14% of them occurred a single time. The ten largest clones add up to roughly 13% of the sample.

In the ophthalmopathy patients, disease was moderately to severely active, with a Clinical Activity Score of 3 or more, a NOSPECS grade of 4 or more, and a duration of less than 3 months. The study excluded patients with uncontrolled infections, other autoimmune diseases, pregnancy or lactation. Diagnoses were established on the basis of clinical symptoms, serum thyroxine and TRAb, thyroid ultrasound, and orbital computed tomography. PBMCs were isolated from approximately 10 ml of fresh peripheral blood by Ficoll-Paque density gradient centrifugation. Total RNA was extracted with Trizol reagent, and quality was checked on an Agilent 2100 Bioanalyzer. This clonotype turned up a few times. The antigen it recognizes is unknown. No base-level quality is on record; no much larger clone is a single base apart. Here is what the overall study found, with its caveats: A 13 V-J signature model separated ophthalmopathy from stable hyperthyroidism, with approximately 87% sensitivity and roughly 82% specificity in cross-validation and 80%/75% in testing. No statistical method was used to set the sample size in advance, and investigators knew the group allocation. Most expanded thyroid clonotypes (frequency above 0.001) were also detected in blood, a finding suggesting that blood repertoires may reflect thyroid immune responses. During validation, the model predicted progression to ophthalmopathy a median of around 7 months ahead of onset, with 70.59% sensitivity and almost 75% specificity.

The receptor was isolated from a man between 18 and 35 years old with Graves' ophthalmopathy. Recombination connected TRBV30 to TRBJ2-7; 7 bases in between match TRBD2. The source material was blood. The CDR3 here reads CAWGVWAGVYEQYF. The nucleotides read TGTGCCTGGGGGGTCTGGGCGGGGGTGTACGAGCAGTACTTC.